Following are 18 T cell receptor beta chains from one sample sequenced in a study of control samples from healthy donors and cancer patients. Some clones are missing from TCRdb's copy, which holds only in-frame ones; the method was immunoSEQ multiplex PCR. The repertoire holds 150,000 to 160,000 clones, with about 94% as singletons. The material sequenced was blood. The source is a man aged 35-49 years in good health.

This clone was counted a single time. The gene calls are TRBV4-1 and TRBJ2-7; no clear D. Germline CDR1 MGHRA, CDR2 YSYEKL. Trimming cost V 2 bases and J 4 bases, with 12 bases left between them. The CDR3 runs 14 residues. The chain's CDR3 is CASSQLPADYEQYF. The CDR3 DNA sequence: TGCGCCAGCAGCCAACTCCCGGCAGATTACGAGCAGTACTTC.

For the CDR3, the DNA is TGTGCCAGCAGGTTACAGAACACCGGGGAGCTGTTTTTT. It yields the protein CASRLQNTGELFF. The gene calls are TRBV3-1 (or the pseudogene TRBV3-2) and TRBJ2-2, with no clear D. Germline lookup yields CDR1 LGHDT and CDR2 YNNKEL (reference sequence). The CDR3 extends over 13 amino acids. Trimming removed 6 bases from V and 1 base from J, with 6 bases in between.

The V call is TRBV30, the J call TRBJ1-4; D might be TRBD1 (5 bases). Trimming stripped 1 base from V and 5 bases from J, with 11 bases between. This CDR3 comprises 14 residues. Germline CDR1 GTSNPN, CDR2 SVGIG (reference sequence). DNA of the CDR3: TGTGCCTGGAGTGGGGACCGTCGAAATGAAAAACTGTTTTTT. This gives the protein CAWSGDRRNEKLFF. Complete variable domain (other parts from reference TRBV30 and TRBJ1-4): SQTIHQWPATLVQPVGSPLSLECTVEGTSNPNLYWYRQAAGRGLQLLFYSVGIGQISSEVPQNLSASRPQDRQFILSSKKLLLSDSGFYLCAWSGDRRNEKLFFGSGTQLSVL.

The rearrangement links TRBV27 to TRBJ1-5, with 12 bases matching TRBD1. This CDR3 spans 14 amino acids. V gave up 5 bases and J gave up 5 bases; unmatched junction bases: 1. Germline assignment: CDR1 MNHEY and CDR2 SMNVEV (reference sequence). As DNA, the CDR3 is TGTGCCAGCAGTGGGACAGGGGGCGATCAGCCCCAGCATTTT. Its protein product is CASSGTGGDQPQHF.

The gene calls are TRBV5-8 and TRBJ1-1; D is unclear. The germline CDR1 and CDR2 sequences are SGHTS and YDEGEE. The V end lost 5 bases, the J end lost 3 bases, and 17 bases lay between the germline ends. The CDR3 covers 15 residues. CDR3 protein: CASRQRPAFDTEAFF. The CDR3 DNA follows: TGTGCCAGCAGGCAACGACCAGCCTTCGACACTGAAGCTTTCTTT. The entire variable domain, with the rest obtained from reference TRBV5-8 and TRBJ1-1, is as follows: EAGVTQSPTHLIKTRGQQATLRCSPISGHTSVYWYQQALGLGLQFLLWYDEGEERNRGNFPPRFSGRQFPNYSSELNVNALELEDSALYLCASRQRPAFDTEAFFGQGTRLTVV.

The chain uses TRBV5-1 and TRBJ2-7; 7 positions agree with TRBD1. Trimming took 3 bases from V and 0 from J; bases not matched to a gene: 3. The CDR3 runs to 14 residues. Germline CDR1 is SGHRS and CDR2 is YFSETQ. CDR3 DNA: TGCGCCAGCAGCTCAACAGGGGACTCCTACGAGCAGTACTTC. It yields the protein CASSSTGDSYEQYF.

On this clone: In the same sample, other DNA sequences code for this CDR3. This sequence joins TRBV5-1 and TRBJ1-2; 7 bases are shared with TRBD1. Germline assignment: CDR1 SGHRS and CDR2 YFSETQ. The CDR3 covers 14 residues. Losses at the gene ends were 4 bases for V and 5 bases for J; bases not matched to a gene: 8. CDR3 in DNA: TGCGCCAGCAGCCCGGGGGAGGGGGCGTATGGCTACACCTTC. Translation gives CASSPGEGAYGYTF.

The chain couples TRBV7-2 to TRBJ2-1; D assignment may be TRBD1 or TRBD2 (5 bases each). The CDR3 totals 15 residues. Trimming shortened V by 3 bases and J by 8 bases, and 17 bases separated the two germline ends. Germline V gives CDR1 SGHTA, CDR2 FQGNSA. The CDR3 nucleotides are TGTGCCAGCAGCTTTAGAGGGGCCGGCAAGGATGAGCAGTTCTTC. This translates into CASSFRGAGKDEQFF.

This clone has only a few counts. V gene TRBV5-5 combines with J gene TRBJ2-3, with D hard to call. Germline V CDR1 and CDR2: SGHKS, YYEKEE (reference sequence). This CDR3 is 12 amino acids long. With 0 bases removed from V and 2 bases from J, the gap between germline ends came to 1 base. CDR3 residues: CASSLVTDTQYF. CDR3 coding DNA: TGTGCCAGCAGCTTGGTCACAGATACGCAGTATTTT.

V gene TRBV5-1 combines with J gene TRBJ1-4, with D unresolved. This CDR3 has 13 residues. V shed 0 bases and J shed 10 bases, with 10 bases lying between them. Germline V gene sequence: CDR1 SGHRS, CDR2 YFSETQ. The CDR3 region is CASSLVSSGKLFF. CDR3 sequence (DNA): TGCGCCAGCAGCTTGGTTAGTTCTGGAAAACTGTTTTTT.

The chain uses TRBV7-8 and TRBJ1-1, with TRBD1 matching over 7 bases. V lost 7 bases, J lost 0 bases, and 8 bases stayed unmatched. The CDR3 consists of 15 residues. Germline lookup yields CDR1 SGHVS and CDR2 FQNEAQ. In DNA, the CDR3 is TGTGCCAGCACCCGGGACAGACTTATGAACACTGAAGCTTTCTTT. This codes for CASTRDRLMNTEAFF.

V and J are TRBV28 and TRBJ1-5, with a tentative D call TRBD1 (5 bases). V was shortened by 6 bases and J by 4 bases, with 13 bases between the two germline ends. This CDR3 contains 14 residues. CDR1 is MDHEN, CDR2 SYDVKM, per germline. CDR3 in amino acids: CASRPPQGNQPQHF. Written as DNA, the CDR3 is TGTGCCAGCAGGCCCCCGCAGGGTAATCAGCCCCAGCATTTT.

The rearrangement links TRBV6-5 to TRBJ1-1, with TRBD1 identical over 9 bases. This CDR3 spans 14 amino acids. With V trimmed by 5 bases and J by 5 bases, 6 bases remained unmatched. Looked up from germline, CDR1 is MNHEY and CDR2 is SVGAGI. The CDR3 sequence: CASSPRTGETEAFF. CDR3 DNA: TGTGCCAGCAGTCCCCGGACAGGGGAAACTGAAGCTTTCTTT.

This clone is a singleton in its sample. The CDR3 region is CASTGTDATNEKLFF. Written as DNA, the CDR3 is TGTGCCAGTACTGGGACCGATGCAACTAATGAAAAACTGTTTTTT. The J gene is TRBJ1-4, the V gene TRBV19; tentatively, D is TRBD1 (5 bases). The V end was cut by 7 bases, the J end by 0 bases, with 12 bases between. The CDR3 has 15 residues. CDR1 and CDR2 (germline): LNHDA, SQIVND (reference sequence).

The count of this clone is one. The V and J genes are TRBV7-8 and TRBJ1-1; D unclear. This CDR3 is built from 14 residues. V gave up 0 bases and J gave up 5 bases, with 10 bases separating them. Per germline, CDR1 SGHVS and CDR2 FQNEAQ. The CDR3 spells CASSLALRGTEAFF. CDR3 sequence (DNA): TGTGCCAGCAGCTTAGCGTTGCGGGGAACTGAAGCTTTCTTT. The full variable domain, completed using reference TRBV7-8 and TRBJ1-1, is GAGVSQSPRYKVAKRGQDVALRCDPISGHVSLFWYQQALGQGPEFLTYFQNEAQLDKSGLPSDRFFAERPEGSVSTLKIQRTQQEDSAVYLCASSLALRGTEAFFGQGTRLTVV.

The V call is TRBV5-1, the J call TRBJ1-1; the D gene is possibly TRBD1 (5 bases). Trimming shortened V by 0 bases and J by 1 base, and 10 bases separated the two germline ends. CDR3 length: 15 amino acids. Germline V gene sequence: CDR1 SGHRS, CDR2 YFSETQ. This chain's CDR3 is CASSLEGASNTEAFF. The CDR3, as DNA: TGCGCCAGCAGCTTGGAAGGGGCCTCGAACACTGAAGCTTTCTTT. Together with reference TRBV5-1 and TRBJ1-1, the CDR3 gives the full variable domain: KAGVTQTPRYLIKTRGQQVTLSCSPISGHRSVSWYQQTPGQGLQFLFEYFSETQRNKGNFPGRFSGRQFSNSRSEMNVSTLELGDSALYLCASSLEGASNTEAFFGQGTRLTVV.

This clone was seen once. The CDR3 region has the DNA TGTGCCAGCAGCGCCCTGGCGGGGCCATACAATGAGCAGTTCTTC. Protein sequence: CASSALAGPYNEQFF. The V and J genes are TRBV7-8 and TRBJ2-1, with D maybe TRBD2 (6 bases). The CDR3 loop spans 15 amino acids. The V gene lost 5 bases and the J gene lost 4 bases, with 15 bases spanning the gap. Germline V gene sequence: CDR1 SGHVS, CDR2 FQNEAQ.

The chain combines TRBV5-5 with TRBJ1-3; D remains unclear. The germline gives CDR1 SGHKS, CDR2 YYEKEE (reference sequence). The V and J ends lost 5 bases and 1 base respectively, with 13 bases between them. The length of the CDR3 is 15 residues. The CDR3, as DNA: TGTGCCAGCAGAAGAACGGCGGGGTCTGGAAACACCATATATTTT. Protein product: CASRRTAGSGNTIYF.